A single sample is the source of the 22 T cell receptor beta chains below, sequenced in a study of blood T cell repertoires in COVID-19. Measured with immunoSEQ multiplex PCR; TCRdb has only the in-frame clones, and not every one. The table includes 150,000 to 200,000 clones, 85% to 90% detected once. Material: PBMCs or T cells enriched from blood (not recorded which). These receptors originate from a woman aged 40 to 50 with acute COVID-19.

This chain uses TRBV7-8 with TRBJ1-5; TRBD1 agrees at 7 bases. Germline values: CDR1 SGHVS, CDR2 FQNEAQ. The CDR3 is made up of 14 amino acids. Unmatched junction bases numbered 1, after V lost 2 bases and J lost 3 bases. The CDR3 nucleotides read TGTGCCAGCAGCTTAACAGGGGTCAATCAGCCCCAGCATTTT. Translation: CASSLTGVNQPQHF.

In DNA, the CDR3 is TGCAGCGTTGGACCTCGGTTGGAGTATGGCTACACCTTC. Translated, it gives CSVGPRLEYGYTF. The chain carries TRBV29-1 and TRBJ1-2; D uncertain. Deletions cut 4 bases from V and 5 bases from J, with 14 bases between. The CDR3 totals 13 residues. The germline gives CDR1 SQVTM, CDR2 ANQGSEA.

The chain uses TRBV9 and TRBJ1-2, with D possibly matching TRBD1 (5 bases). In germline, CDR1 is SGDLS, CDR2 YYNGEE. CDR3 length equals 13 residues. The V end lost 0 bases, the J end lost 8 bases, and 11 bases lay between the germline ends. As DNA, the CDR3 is TGTGCCAGCAGCGTAGAGGGGTACGCGGGCTACACCTTC. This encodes CASSVEGYAGYTF.

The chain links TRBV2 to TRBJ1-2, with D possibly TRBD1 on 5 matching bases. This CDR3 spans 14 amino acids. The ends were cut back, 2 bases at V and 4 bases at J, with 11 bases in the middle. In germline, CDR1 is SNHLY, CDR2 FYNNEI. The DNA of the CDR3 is TGTGCCAGCAGTGAAAAGGCAGGGCCCTATGGCTACACCTTC. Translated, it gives CASSEKAGPYGYTF.

Here the CDR3 reads CASSPGLRGTQYF. For the CDR3, the DNA is TGTGCCAGCAGCCCGGGACTACGGGGGACCCAGTACTTC. The V call is TRBV5-5, the J call TRBJ2-5, with 7 bases that match TRBD2. This CDR3 has 13 residues. Per germline, CDR1 SGHKS and CDR2 YYEKEE (reference sequence). V lost 4 bases to trimming and J lost 7 bases; unmatched junction nucleotides: 7.

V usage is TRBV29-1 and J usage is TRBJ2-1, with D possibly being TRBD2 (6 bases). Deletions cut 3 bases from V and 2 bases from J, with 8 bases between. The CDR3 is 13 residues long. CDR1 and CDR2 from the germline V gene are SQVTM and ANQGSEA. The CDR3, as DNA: TGCAGCGTTGAGCGGGGACCCTACAATGAGCAGTTCTTC. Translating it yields CSVERGPYNEQFF.

The DNA of the CDR3 is TGTGCCAGCAGTCAGGGTCCCACTGAAGCTTTCTTT. This gives the protein CASSQGPTEAFF. V and J are TRBV3-1 (or the pseudogene TRBV3-2) and TRBJ1-1; possibly TRBD1 for D (5 bases). The length of the CDR3 is 12 residues. CDR1 is LGHDT and CDR2 is YNNKEL in the germline V gene (reference sequence). V was cut by 6 bases and J by 4 bases, with 9 bases left in between.

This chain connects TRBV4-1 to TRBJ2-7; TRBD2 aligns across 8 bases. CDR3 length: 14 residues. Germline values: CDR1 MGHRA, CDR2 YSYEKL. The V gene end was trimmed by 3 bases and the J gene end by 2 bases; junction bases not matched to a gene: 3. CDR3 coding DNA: TGCGCCAGCAGCCAGGCGGGGGGTGCCTACGAGCAGTACTTC. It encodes CASSQAGGAYEQYF.

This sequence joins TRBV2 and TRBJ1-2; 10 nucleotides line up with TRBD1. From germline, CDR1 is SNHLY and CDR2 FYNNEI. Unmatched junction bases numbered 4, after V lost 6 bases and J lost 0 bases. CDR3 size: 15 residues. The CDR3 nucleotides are TGTGCCAGCAGGGACAGGGGGTCATCTAACTATGGCTACACCTTC. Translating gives CASRDRGSSNYGYTF.

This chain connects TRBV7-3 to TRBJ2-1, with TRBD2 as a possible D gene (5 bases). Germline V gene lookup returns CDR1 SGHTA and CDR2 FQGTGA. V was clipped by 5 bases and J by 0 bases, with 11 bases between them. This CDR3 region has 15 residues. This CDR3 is CASSPLGSSYNEQFF. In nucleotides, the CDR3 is TGTGCCAGCAGCCCACTGGGGAGCTCCTACAATGAGCAGTTCTTC.

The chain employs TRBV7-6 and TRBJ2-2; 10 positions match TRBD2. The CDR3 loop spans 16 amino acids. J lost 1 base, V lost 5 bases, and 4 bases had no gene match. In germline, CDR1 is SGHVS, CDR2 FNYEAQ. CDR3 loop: CASSAPSGGNTGELFF. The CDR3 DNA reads TGTGCCAGCAGCGCACCTAGCGGGGGGAACACCGGGGAGCTGTTTTTT.

This chain's CDR3 is CASSQETSVNYEQYF. The CDR3, as DNA: TGTGCCAGCAGCCAAGAGACTAGCGTTAACTACGAGCAGTACTTC. The rearrangement joins TRBV3-1 (or the pseudogene TRBV3-2) to TRBJ2-7, with 8 bases that match TRBD2. The CDR3 loop spans 15 amino acids. V dropped 0 bases and J dropped 3; count of bases not matched to a gene: 4. Germline loops: CDR1 LGHDT, CDR2 YNNKEL (reference sequence).

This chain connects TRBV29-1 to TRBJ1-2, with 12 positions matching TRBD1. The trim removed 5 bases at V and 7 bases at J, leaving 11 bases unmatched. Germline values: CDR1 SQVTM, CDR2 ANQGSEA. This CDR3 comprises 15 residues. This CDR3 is CSVRRGDRGLSGYTF. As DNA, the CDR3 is TGCAGCGTTCGAAGGGGGGACAGGGGGCTTAGTGGCTACACCTTC.

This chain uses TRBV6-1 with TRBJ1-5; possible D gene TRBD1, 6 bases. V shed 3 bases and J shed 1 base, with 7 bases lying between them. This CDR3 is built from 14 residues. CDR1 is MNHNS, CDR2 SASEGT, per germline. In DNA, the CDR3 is TGTGCCAGCAGTGAGACAGGCAGCAATCAGCCCCAGCATTTT. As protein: CASSETGSNQPQHF.

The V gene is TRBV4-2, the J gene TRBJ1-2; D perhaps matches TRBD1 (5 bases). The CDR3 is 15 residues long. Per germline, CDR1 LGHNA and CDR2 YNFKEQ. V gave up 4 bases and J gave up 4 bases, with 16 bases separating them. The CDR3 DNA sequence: TGTGCCAGCAGCCCCCCCGGGGGTAAACTCTATGGCTACACCTTC. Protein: CASSPPGGKLYGYTF.

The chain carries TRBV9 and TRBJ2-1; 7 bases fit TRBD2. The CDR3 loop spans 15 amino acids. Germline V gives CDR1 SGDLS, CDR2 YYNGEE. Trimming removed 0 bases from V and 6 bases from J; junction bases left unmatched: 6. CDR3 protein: CASSVVGGSFNEQFF. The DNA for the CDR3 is TGTGCCAGCAGCGTAGTGGGCGGGAGTTTCAATGAGCAGTTCTTC.

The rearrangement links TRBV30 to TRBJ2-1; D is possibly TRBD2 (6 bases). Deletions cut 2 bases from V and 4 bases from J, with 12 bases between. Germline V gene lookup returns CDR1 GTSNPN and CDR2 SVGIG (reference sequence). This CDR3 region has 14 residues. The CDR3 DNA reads TGTGCCTGGAGTCCGGGACTGGATTACAATGAGCAGTTCTTC. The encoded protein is CAWSPGLDYNEQFF.

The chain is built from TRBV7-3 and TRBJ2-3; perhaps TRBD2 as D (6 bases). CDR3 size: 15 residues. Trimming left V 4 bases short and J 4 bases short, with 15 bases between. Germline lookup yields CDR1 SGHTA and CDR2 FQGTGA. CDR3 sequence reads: CASSSGTRGADTQYF. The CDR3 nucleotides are TGTGCCAGCAGCTCCGGGACTCGGGGCGCAGATACGCAGTATTTT. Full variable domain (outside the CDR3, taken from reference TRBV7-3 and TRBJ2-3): GAGVSQTPSNKVTEKGKYVELRCDPISGHTALYWYRQSLGQGPEFLIYFQGTGAADDSGLPNDRFFAVRPEGSVSTLKIQRTERGDSAVYLCASSSGTRGADTQYFGPGTRLTVL.

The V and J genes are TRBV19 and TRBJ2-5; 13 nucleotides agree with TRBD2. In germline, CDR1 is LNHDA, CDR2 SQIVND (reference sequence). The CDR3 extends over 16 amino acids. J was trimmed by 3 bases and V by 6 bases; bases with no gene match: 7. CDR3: CASSSRGTSGKETQYF. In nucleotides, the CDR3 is TGTGCCAGTAGCAGCAGAGGGACTAGCGGGAAAGAGACCCAGTACTTC.

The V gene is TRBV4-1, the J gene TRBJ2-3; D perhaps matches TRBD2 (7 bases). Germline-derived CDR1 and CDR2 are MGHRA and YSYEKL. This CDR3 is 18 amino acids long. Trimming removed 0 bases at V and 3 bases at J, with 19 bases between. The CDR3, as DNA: TGCGCCAGCAGCCAAGATTCGTATGGGGGGGCCGGGACAGATACGCAGTATTTT. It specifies CASSQDSYGGAGTDTQYF.

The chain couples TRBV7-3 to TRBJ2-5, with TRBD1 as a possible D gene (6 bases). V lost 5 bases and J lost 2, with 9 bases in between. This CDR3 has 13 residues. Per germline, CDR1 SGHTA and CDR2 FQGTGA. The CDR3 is CASSAGQQETQYF. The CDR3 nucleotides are TGTGCCAGCAGCGCCGGACAGCAAGAGACCCAGTACTTC.

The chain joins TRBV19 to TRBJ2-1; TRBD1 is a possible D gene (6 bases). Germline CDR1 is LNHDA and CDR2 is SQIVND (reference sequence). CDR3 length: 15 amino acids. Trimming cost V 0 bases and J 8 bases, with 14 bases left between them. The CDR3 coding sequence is TGTGCCAGTAGTATAGATGGAAGGGGGTTCGATGAGCAGTTCTTC. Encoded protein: CASSIDGRGFDEQFF.